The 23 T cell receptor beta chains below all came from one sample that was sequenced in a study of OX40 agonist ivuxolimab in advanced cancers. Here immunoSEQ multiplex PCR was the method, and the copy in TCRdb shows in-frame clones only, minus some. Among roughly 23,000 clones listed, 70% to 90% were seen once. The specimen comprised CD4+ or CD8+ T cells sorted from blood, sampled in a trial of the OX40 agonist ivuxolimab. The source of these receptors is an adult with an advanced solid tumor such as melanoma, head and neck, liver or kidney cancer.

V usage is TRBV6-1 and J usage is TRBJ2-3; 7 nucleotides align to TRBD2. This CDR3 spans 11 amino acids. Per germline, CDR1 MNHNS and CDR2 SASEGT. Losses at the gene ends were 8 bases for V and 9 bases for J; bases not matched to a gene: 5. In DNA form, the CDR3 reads TGTGCCAGCTTCTGGGAGGGGACGCAGTATTTT. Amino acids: CASFWEGTQYF.

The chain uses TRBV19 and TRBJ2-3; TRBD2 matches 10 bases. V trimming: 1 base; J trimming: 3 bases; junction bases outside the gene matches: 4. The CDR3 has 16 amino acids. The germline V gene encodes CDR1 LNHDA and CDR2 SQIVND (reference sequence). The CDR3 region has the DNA TGTGCCAGTAGTATAGTGGCTAGCGGGAGAACAGATACGCAGTATTTT. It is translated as CASSIVASGRTDTQYF.

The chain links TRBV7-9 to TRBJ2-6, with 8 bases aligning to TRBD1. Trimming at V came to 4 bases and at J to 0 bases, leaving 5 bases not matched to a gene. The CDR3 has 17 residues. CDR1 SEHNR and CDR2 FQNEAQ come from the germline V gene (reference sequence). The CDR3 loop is CASSSPGQGSGANVLTF. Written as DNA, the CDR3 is TGTGCCAGCAGCTCCCCCGGACAGGGCTCTGGGGCCAACGTCCTGACTTTC. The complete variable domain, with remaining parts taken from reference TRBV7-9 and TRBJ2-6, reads DTGVSQNPRHKITKRGQNVTFRCDPISEHNRLYWYRQTLGQGPEFLTYFQNEAQLEKSRLLSDRFSAERPKGSFSTLEIQRTEQGDSAMYLCASSSPGQGSGANVLTFGAGSRLTVL.

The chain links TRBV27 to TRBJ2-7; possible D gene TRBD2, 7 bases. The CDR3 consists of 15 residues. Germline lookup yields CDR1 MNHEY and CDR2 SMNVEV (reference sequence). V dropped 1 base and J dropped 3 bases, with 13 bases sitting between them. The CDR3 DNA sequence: TGTGCCAGCAGTTTATTGGGGGGAGGGGGCTACGAGCAGTACTTC. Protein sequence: CASSLLGGGGYEQYF.

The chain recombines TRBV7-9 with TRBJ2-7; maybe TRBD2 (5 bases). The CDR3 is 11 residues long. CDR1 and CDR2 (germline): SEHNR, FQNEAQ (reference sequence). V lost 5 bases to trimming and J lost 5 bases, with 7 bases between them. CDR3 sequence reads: CASSRGNEQYF. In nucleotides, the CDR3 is TGTGCCAGCAGCCGAGGGAACGAGCAGTACTTC.

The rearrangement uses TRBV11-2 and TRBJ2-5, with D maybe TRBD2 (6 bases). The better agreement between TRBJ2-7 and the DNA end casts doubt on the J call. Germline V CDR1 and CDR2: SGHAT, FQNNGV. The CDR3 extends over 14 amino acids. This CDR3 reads CASSLSGDGGEQYF. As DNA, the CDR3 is TGTGCCAGCAGCTTATCGGGGGACGGAGGCGAGCAGTACTTC.

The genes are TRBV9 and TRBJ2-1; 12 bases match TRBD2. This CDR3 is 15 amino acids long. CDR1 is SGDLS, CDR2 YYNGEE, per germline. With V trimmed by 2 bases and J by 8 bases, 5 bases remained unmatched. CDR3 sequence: CASSVLAGGSDEQFF. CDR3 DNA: TGTGCCAGCAGCGTCCTAGCGGGAGGGTCGGATGAGCAGTTCTTC.

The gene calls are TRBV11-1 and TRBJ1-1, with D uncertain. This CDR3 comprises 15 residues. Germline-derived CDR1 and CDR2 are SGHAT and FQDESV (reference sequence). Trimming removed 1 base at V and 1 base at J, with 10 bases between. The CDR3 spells CASSLDGGGNTEAFF. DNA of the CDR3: TGTGCCAGCAGCTTAGATGGAGGAGGGAACACTGAAGCTTTCTTT.

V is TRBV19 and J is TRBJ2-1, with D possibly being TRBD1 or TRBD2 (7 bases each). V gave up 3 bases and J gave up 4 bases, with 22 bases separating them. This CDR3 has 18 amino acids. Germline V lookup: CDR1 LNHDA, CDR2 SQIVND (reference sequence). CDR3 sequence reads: CASSMKGAGREPYNEQFF. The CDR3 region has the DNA TGTGCCAGTAGTATGAAGGGGGCAGGGAGGGAGCCATACAATGAGCAGTTCTTC.

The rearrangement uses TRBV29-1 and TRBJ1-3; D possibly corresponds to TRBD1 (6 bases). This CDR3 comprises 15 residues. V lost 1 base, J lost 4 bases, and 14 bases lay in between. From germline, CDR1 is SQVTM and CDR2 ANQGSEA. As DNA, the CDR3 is TGCAGCGTTGAAGCGGCAGGGGATCGAGGAAACACCATATATTTT. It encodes CSVEAAGDRGNTIYF.

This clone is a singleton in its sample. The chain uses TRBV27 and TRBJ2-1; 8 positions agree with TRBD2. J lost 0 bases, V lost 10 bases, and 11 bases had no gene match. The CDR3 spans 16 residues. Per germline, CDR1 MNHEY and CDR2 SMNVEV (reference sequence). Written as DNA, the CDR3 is TGTGCCACCTCCGATATAGCGGGATTCTCCTACAATGAGCAGTTCTTC. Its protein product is CATSDIAGFSYNEQFF.

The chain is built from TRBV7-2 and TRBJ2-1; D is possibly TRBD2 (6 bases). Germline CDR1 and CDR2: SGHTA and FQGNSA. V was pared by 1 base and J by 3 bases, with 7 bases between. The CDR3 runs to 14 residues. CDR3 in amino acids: CASSLGGNYNEQFF. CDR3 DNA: TGTGCCAGCAGCTTAGGCGGGAACTACAATGAGCAGTTCTTC.

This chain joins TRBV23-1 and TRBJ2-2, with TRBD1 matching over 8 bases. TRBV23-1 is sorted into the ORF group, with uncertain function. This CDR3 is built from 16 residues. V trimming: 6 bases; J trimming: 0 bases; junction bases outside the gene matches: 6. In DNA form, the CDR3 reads TGCGCCAGCAGCCCTTGGACAGGGCCGAACACCGGGGAGCTGTTTTTT. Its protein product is CASSPWTGPNTGELFF.

CDR3 loop: CASSLGSGPSYEQYF. The CDR3 DNA reads TGTGCCAGCAGCTTAGGATCGGGACCATCCTACGAGCAGTACTTC. The rearrangement links TRBV7-2 to TRBJ2-7; D is tentatively TRBD1 or TRBD2 (5 bases each). CDR3 length equals 15 residues. Germline V gene data show CDR1 as SGHTA and CDR2 as FQGNSA. The V end was cut by 1 base, the J end by 1 base, with 11 bases between.

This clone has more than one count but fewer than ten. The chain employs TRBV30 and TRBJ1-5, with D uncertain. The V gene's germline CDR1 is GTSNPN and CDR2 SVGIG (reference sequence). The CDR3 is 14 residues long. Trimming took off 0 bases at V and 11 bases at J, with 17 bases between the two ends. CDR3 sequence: CAWSVGTDVSAQHF. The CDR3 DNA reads TGTGCCTGGAGTGTAGGTACCGACGTTTCGGCCCAGCATTTT.

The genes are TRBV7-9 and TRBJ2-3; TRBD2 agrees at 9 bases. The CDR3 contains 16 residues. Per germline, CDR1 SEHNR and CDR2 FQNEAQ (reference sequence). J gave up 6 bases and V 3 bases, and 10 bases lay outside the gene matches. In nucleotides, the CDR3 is TGTGCCAGCAGCTTCCGGGGGCGGGAGGGCCGCGATACGCAGTATTTT. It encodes CASSFRGREGRDTQYF. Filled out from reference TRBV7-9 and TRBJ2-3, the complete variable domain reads DTGVSQNPRHKITKRGQNVTFRCDPISEHNRLYWYRQTLGQGPEFLTYFQNEAQLEKSRLLSDRFSAERPKGSFSTLEIQRTEQGDSAMYLCASSFRGREGRDTQYFGPGTRLTVL.

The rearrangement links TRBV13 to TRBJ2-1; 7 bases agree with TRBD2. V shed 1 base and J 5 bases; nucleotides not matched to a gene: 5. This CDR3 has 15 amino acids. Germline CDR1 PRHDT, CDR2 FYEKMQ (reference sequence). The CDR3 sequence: CASSLVGTTNNEQFF. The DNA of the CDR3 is TGTGCCAGCAGCTTAGTGGGGACTACAAACAATGAGCAGTTCTTC.

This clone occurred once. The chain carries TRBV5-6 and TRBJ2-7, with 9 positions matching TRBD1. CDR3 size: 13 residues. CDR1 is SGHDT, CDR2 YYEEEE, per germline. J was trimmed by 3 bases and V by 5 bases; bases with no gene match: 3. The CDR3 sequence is CASRGTGHYEQYF. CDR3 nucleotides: TGTGCCAGCAGGGGGACAGGGCACTACGAGCAGTACTTC. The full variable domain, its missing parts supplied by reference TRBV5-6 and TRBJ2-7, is DAGVTQSPTHLIKTRGQQVTLRCSPKSGHDTVSWYQQALGQGPQFIFQYYEEEERQRGNFPDRFSGHQFPNYSSELNVNALLLGDSALYLCASRGTGHYEQYFGPGTRLTVT.

This CDR3 is CASSYSTGGGTEAFF. Written as DNA, the CDR3 is TGTGCCAGCAGTTACTCGACAGGGGGAGGAACTGAAGCTTTCTTT. The chain joins TRBV6-5 to TRBJ1-1; the match to TRBD1 covers 9 bases. V shed 0 bases and J 5 bases; nucleotides not matched to a gene: 4. In germline, CDR1 is MNHEY, CDR2 SVGAGI. This CDR3 is built from 15 residues.

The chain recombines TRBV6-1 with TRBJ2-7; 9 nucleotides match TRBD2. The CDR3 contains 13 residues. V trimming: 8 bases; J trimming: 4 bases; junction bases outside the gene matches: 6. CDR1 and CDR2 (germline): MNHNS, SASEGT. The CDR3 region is CASSRTSVYEQYF. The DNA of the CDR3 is TGTGCCAGCTCCCGGACTAGCGTATACGAGCAGTACTTC.

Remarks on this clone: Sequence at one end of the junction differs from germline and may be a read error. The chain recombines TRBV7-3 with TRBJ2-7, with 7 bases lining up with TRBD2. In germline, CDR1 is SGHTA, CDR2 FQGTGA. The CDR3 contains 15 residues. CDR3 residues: CASSLLGGSSHEQYF. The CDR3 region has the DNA TGTGCCAGCAGCCTCTTGGGCGGGAGCTCCCACGAGCAGTACTTC.

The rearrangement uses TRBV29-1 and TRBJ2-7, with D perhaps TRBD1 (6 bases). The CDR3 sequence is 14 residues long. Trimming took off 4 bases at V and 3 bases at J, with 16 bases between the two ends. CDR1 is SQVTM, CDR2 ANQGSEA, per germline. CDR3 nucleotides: TGCAGCGTTGTATTTTTGGACAGACTCTACGAGCAGTACTTC. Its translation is CSVVFLDRLYEQYF.

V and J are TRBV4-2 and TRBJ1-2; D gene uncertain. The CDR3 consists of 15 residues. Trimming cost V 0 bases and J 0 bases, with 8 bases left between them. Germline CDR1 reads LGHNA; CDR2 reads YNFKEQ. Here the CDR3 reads CASSQDYTTNYGYTF. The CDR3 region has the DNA TGTGCCAGCAGCCAAGACTACACAACTAACTATGGCTACACCTTC.